The 17 T cell receptor beta chains in this list originate from one sample, sequenced in a study of cytomegalovirus exposure and HLA in healthy donors. PCR was performed using 60 Vbeta and 13 Jbeta primers. Some clones are missing from TCRdb's copy, which holds only in-frame ones; the method was immunoSEQ multiplex PCR. The repertoire has about 250,000 clones, about nine tenths of them found once; the top ten carry 1.7%. The sequenced material came from PBMCs. These receptors all stem from a girl aged 2-10 years in good health and CMV-seronegative.

The V and J genes are TRBV10-3 and TRBJ1-1; 9 nucleotides line up with TRBD1. Germline-derived CDR1 and CDR2 are ENHRY and SYGVKD. This CDR3 is 14 amino acids long. V lost 10 bases to trimming and J lost 0 bases; unmatched junction nucleotides: 6. This chain's CDR3 is CASGTGNMNTEAFF. DNA of the CDR3: TGTGCCAGCGGGACAGGGAACATGAACACTGAAGCTTTCTTT.

CDR3: CASRPTGDSSYEQYF. The CDR3 nucleotides read TGTGCCAGCAGACCAACAGGGGATAGCTCCTACGAGCAGTACTTC. The rearrangement joins TRBV6-5 to TRBJ2-7; 7 bases line up with TRBD1. J lost 0 bases, V lost 6 bases, and 8 bases had no gene match. This CDR3 spans 15 amino acids. Germline lookup yields CDR1 MNHEY and CDR2 SVGAGI.

The chain employs TRBV9 and TRBJ2-1, with 7 bases identical to TRBD2. The CDR3 has 16 residues. V shed 2 bases, J shed 7 bases, and the junction held 12 bases outside the gene matches. Germline V gene sequence: CDR1 SGDLS, CDR2 YYNGEE. The CDR3 protein is CASSVIEGGSSNEQFF. Written as DNA, the CDR3 is TGTGCCAGCAGCGTCATCGAGGGCGGGAGCTCAAATGAGCAGTTCTTC.

The rearrangement joins TRBV2 to TRBJ1-6; D not certain. This CDR3 is 14 amino acids long. Trimming left V 4 bases short and J 7 bases short, with 11 bases between. Germline-derived CDR1 and CDR2 are SNHLY and FYNNEI. The CDR3 spells CASSAQAENSPLHF. CDR3 nucleotide sequence: TGTGCCAGCAGTGCCCAGGCCGAGAATTCACCCCTCCACTTT.

The rearrangement uses TRBV5-4 and TRBJ1-2, with TRBD1 matching 7 bases. CDR3 size: 14 residues. Germline CDR1 SGHNT, CDR2 YYREEE (reference sequence). Germline trimming cut 2 bases from V and 7 bases from J; bases unmatched to any gene: 8. The CDR3 DNA reads as TGTGCCAGCAGCTTCGCCGGGACAGAAATTGGCTACACCTTC. It yields the protein CASSFAGTEIGYTF. Looking up the rest from reference TRBV5-4 and TRBJ1-2 gives the full variable domain: ETGVTQSPTHLIKTRGQQVTLRCSSQSGHNTVSWYQQALGQGPQFIFQYYREEENGRGNFPPRFSGLQFPNYSSELNVNALELDDSALYLCASSFAGTEIGYTFGSGTRLTVV.

This chain connects TRBV9 to TRBJ2-2; D is possibly TRBD1 (5 bases). The CDR3 has 14 amino acids. V shed 4 bases and J shed 4 bases, with 11 bases lying between them. CDR1 and CDR2 (germline): SGDLS, YYNGEE. The CDR3 spells CASSPGQFTGELFF. The CDR3 DNA reads TGTGCCAGCAGCCCAGGGCAGTTCACCGGGGAGCTGTTTTTT.

The V and J genes are TRBV21-1 and TRBJ1-1; the table's D call, TRBD1, was not checked against the DNA. TRBV21-1 is noted as a pseudogene. The CDR3 runs to 18 residues. The CDR3 DNA is TGTGCCAGCAGCAAATACCGGGACAGGCACAGGGAAGGCACTGAAGCTTTCTTT. Protein: CASSKYRDRHREGTEAFF.

The chain carries TRBV11-2 and TRBJ2-7; weak D call: TRBD1 (6 bases). This CDR3 has 15 amino acids. Per the germline V gene, CDR1 is SGHAT and CDR2 is FQNNGV. V lost 0 bases and J 1 base, leaving 10 bases between the germline ends. CDR3 sequence: CASSLETGYSYEQYF. In DNA, the CDR3 is TGTGCCAGCAGCTTAGAAACAGGGTATTCCTACGAGCAGTACTTC.

The chain is built from TRBV2 and TRBJ1-5; D unclear. Per the germline V gene, CDR1 is SNHLY and CDR2 is FYNNEI. V was clipped by 4 bases and J by 1 base, with 14 bases between them. The length of the CDR3 is 16 residues. DNA for the CDR3: TGTGCCAGCAGTGGAGCGTTGGCAGTAAGCAATCAGCCCCAGCATTTT. Translated: CASSGALAVSNQPQHF.

This clone has only one observation. The chain couples TRBV6-5 to TRBJ1-2; 9 bases line up with TRBD1. The length of the CDR3 is 12 residues. The germline V gene has CDR1 MNHEY and CDR2 SVGAGI. The V segment lost 8 bases and the J segment 8 bases; nucleotides outside the gene matches: 6. For the CDR3, the DNA is TGTGCCAGCTCAACAGGGGGCAAGGGCTACACCTTC. Translated, it gives CASSTGGKGYTF.

V and J are TRBV5-1 and TRBJ2-6; unclear D gene. This CDR3 is 14 amino acids long. CDR1 and CDR2 from the germline V gene are SGHRS and YFSETQ. V dropped 3 bases and J dropped 0 bases, with 4 bases sitting between them. Written as DNA, the CDR3 is TGCGCCAGCAGCTCTAGCTCTGGGGCCAACGTCCTGACTTTC. The encoded protein is CASSSSSGANVLTF. The full variable domain, rest sourced from reference TRBV5-1 and TRBJ2-6, is KAGVTQTPRYLIKTRGQQVTLSCSPISGHRSVSWYQQTPGQGLQFLFEYFSETQRNKGNFPGRFSGRQFSNSRSEMNVSTLELGDSALYLCASSSSSGANVLTFGAGSRLTVL.

V and J are TRBV27 and TRBJ2-3; 13 nucleotides align to TRBD2. The CDR3 is 18 residues long. After removal of 4 bases from V and 0 bases from J, the junction contained 7 bases not matched to a gene. The V gene's germline CDR1 is MNHEY and CDR2 SMNVEV (reference sequence). In DNA, the CDR3 is TGTGCCAGCAGTTCCCGACTAGCGGGAGGACAAAGCACAGATACGCAGTATTTT. It codes for CASSSRLAGGQSTDTQYF.

V and J are TRBV10-3 and TRBJ2-5; possible D gene TRBD1, 5 bases. V gave up 0 bases and J gave up 4 bases, with 9 bases separating them. Germline V gene data show CDR1 as ENHRY and CDR2 as SYGVKD. CDR3 size: 14 residues. The CDR3 loop reads CAISESKQGETQYF. Here the CDR3 DNA reads TGTGCCATCAGTGAGTCTAAGCAGGGAGAGACCCAGTACTTC.

This clone has a single count. The CDR3 DNA is TGTGCCAGCATGGAGGACCTGCTTTATAGCAATCAGCCCCAGCATTTT. It yields the protein CASMEDLLYSNQPQHF. The rearrangement links TRBV6-6 to TRBJ1-5; D gene ambiguous. The CDR3 has 16 amino acids. In germline, CDR1 is MNHNY, CDR2 SVGAGI (reference sequence). V was trimmed by 7 bases and J by 0 bases, leaving 16 bases between them.

The genes are TRBV10-1 and TRBJ2-3; D call uncertain. CDR3 length: 11 amino acids. Trimming cost V 4 bases and J 7 bases, with 6 bases left between them. Germline V gene data show CDR1 as WNHNN and CDR2 as SYGVQD (reference sequence). CDR3 amino acids: CASSGRYTQYF. CDR3 DNA: TGCGCCAGCAGTGGCAGATATACGCAGTATTTT.

J is TRBJ1-5 and V is TRBV19; no firm D call. Germline CDR1 and CDR2: LNHDA and SQIVND (reference sequence). V was cut by 1 base and J by 10 bases, with 17 bases left in between. This CDR3 has 15 residues. The CDR3 protein is CASSIGGDGRGPQHF. The CDR3, as DNA: TGTGCCAGTAGTATAGGGGGAGACGGACGGGGACCCCAGCATTTT.

The chain carries TRBV7-8 and TRBJ2-1; 8 bases are shared with TRBD1. Germline V gives CDR1 SGHVS, CDR2 FQNEAQ. The length of the CDR3 is 16 residues. V trimming: 8 bases; J trimming: 4 bases; junction bases outside the gene matches: 13. The CDR3 nucleotides are TGTGCCAGCTCTGATCGAACCGGGACAGGTTACAATGAGCAGTTCTTC. Translated: CASSDRTGTGYNEQFF.